Listed below are T cell receptor beta chains from one sample, sequenced in a study of OX40 agonist ivuxolimab in advanced cancers. Produced via immunoSEQ multiplex PCR; TCRdb's table is partial and in-frame only. The sample carries roughly 75,000 clones, roughly 88% recorded once. This specimen consisted of CD4+ or CD8+ T cells sorted from blood, obtained in a trial of the OX40 agonist ivuxolimab. The receptors stem from an adult with an advanced solid tumor such as melanoma, head and neck, liver or kidney cancer. CDR3s leave out the opening cysteine and the closing phenylalanine or tryptophan.

TRBJ1-2 TRBV5-4 ASSLGQGYNYGYT
TRBJ1-6 TRBV7-6 ASSLQGDSNSPLH
TRBJ2-3 TRBV9 ASSGGLAYTDTQY
TRBJ2-2 TRBV6-6 ASRLGLAAGELF
TRBJ1-1 TRBV9 ASSVASGVVVGTEAF
TRBJ2-1 TRBV4-2 ASSQDSADYNEQF
TRBJ2-1 TRBV29-1 SVEGYARSYNEQF
TRBJ1-5 TRBV19 ASSIKWNQPQH
TRBJ2-3 TRBV5-4 ASSLGTGNTDTQY
TRBJ1-4 TRBV5-1 ASSFPDTAGKLF
TRBJ1-6 TRBV7-2 ASSLFGREGSPLH
TRBJ2-5 TRBV7-9 ASSREGETQY
TRBJ2-5 TRBV6-5 ASSYSIGPQGTQY
TRBJ2-5 TRBV20-1 SALPSETQY
TRBJ2-4 TRBV5-1 ASSFEGGIQY
TRBJ2-6 TRBV5-4 ASSSRVTGANVLT
TRBJ2-2 TRBV27 ASSLMGGVVAGELF
TRBJ2-1 TRBV19 ASSIRTGDTGEQF
TRBJ2-1 TRBV4-3 ASSQDASGFYNEQF
TRBJ1-2 TRBV5-4 ASSWDRDTGYT
TRBJ2-2 TRBV30 AGRGHNTGELF
TRBJ1-2 TRBV27 ASSPRGRNYGYT
TRBJ2-5 TRBV14 ASSQLFGQGRRETQY
TRBJ1-2 TRBV27 ASSGQPNYGYT
TRBJ2-3 TRBV5-1 ASSFRSGGSTDTQY
TRBJ1-6 TRBV28 ASSHPRDREFTFYSPLH
TRBJ2-5 TRBV28 ASSLWGQGAGETQY
TRBJ1-1 TRBV29-1 SAQNTEAF
TRBJ2-5 TRBV5-6 ASSLGLAETQY
TRBJ1-5 TRBV19 ASSPRSGTNQPQH
TRBJ1-1 TRBV6-6 ASFRETAEAF
TRBJ1-6 TRBV30 AWSAGMDNSPLH
TRBJ1-6 TRBV6-6 ASSYSGELGNSPLH
TRBJ2-3 TRBV19 ASSRQFTDTQY
TRBJ1-6 TRBV6-1 ASSEVWGTSPLH
TRBJ2-7 TRBV5-1 ASSLGTAGYEQY
TRBJ2-5 TRBV7-2 ASSGPGTGVETQY
TRBJ1-1 TRBV2 ASTVGVETEAF
TRBJ1-2 TRBV19 ASMSPGRDYGYT
TRBJ2-2 TRBV6-5 ASSDSGGITGELF
TRBJ1-2 TRBV6-1 ASNTVTGGYGYT
TRBJ1-2 TRBV5-6 ASSPRGGTAAYYGYT
TRBJ1-2 TRBV10-3 AISGFQGGYGYT
TRBJ1-3 TRBV18 ASSPREGSSGNTIY
TRBJ1-2 TRBV7-2 ASSRQQGNYGYT
TRBJ2-7 TRBV6-5 ASSETLLTYEQY